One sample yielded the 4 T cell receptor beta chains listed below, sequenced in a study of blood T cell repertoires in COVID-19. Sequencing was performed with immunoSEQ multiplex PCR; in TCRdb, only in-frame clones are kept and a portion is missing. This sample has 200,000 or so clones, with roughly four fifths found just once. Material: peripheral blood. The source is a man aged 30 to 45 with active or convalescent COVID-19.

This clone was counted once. CDR3 loop: CASSLIRENTGELFF. Written as DNA, the CDR3 is TGTGCCAGCAGCTTAATACGGGAGAACACCGGGGAGCTGTTTTTT. This sequence joins TRBV7-9 and TRBJ2-2; possibly TRBD2 for D (5 bases). This CDR3 region has 15 residues. CDR1 SEHNR and CDR2 FQNEAQ come from the germline V gene (reference sequence). V was shortened by 2 bases and J by 1 base, with 8 bases between the two germline ends.

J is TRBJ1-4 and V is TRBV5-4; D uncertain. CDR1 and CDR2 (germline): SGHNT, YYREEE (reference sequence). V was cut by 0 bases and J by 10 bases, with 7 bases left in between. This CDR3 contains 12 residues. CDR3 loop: CASSLANGKLFF. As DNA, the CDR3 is TGTGCCAGCAGCTTGGCCAACGGAAAACTGTTTTTT.

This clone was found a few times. The CDR3 loop is CASSLIAVAEQFF. In DNA form, the CDR3 reads TGTGCCAGCAGCTTAATAGCGGTGGCGGAGCAGTTCTTC. The chain employs TRBV7-2 and TRBJ2-1, with TRBD2 as a possible D gene (6 bases). The CDR3 contains 13 residues. The V gene's germline CDR1 is SGHTA and CDR2 FQGNSA. Deletions cut 2 bases from V and 10 bases from J, with 12 bases between.

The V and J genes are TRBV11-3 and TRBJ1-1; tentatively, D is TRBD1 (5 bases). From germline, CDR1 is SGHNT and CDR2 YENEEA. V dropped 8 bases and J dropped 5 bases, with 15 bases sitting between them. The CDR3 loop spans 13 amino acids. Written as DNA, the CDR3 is TGTGCCAGCGGCTGGGGGGGACGGACTGAAGCTTTCTTT. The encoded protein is CASGWGGRTEAFF.